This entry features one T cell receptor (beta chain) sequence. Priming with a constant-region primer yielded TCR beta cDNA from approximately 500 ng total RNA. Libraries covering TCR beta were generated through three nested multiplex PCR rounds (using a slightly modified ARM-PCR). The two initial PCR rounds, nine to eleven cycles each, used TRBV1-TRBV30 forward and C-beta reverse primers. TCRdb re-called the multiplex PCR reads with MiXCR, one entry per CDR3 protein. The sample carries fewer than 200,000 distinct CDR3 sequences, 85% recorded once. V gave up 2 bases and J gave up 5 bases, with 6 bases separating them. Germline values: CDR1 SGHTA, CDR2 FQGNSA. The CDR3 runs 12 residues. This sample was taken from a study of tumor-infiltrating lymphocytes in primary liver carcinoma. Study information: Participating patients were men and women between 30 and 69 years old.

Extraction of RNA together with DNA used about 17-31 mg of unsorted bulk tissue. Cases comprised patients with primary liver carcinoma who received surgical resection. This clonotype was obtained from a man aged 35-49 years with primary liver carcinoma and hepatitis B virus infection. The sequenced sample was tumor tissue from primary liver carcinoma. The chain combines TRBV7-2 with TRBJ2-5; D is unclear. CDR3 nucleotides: TGTGCCAGCAGCTTAAAAGGGGAGACCCAGTACTTC. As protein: CASSLKGETQYF.